These 10 T cell receptor beta chains were sequenced from one sample in a study of STAT5B mutations in CD4+ large granular lymphocyte leukemia (dated by TCRdb to between 2021 and 2024). The method behind the library was the immunoSEQ multiplex PCR assay. The table was pulled from immuneACCESS by TCRdb, which kept in-frame rearrangements only. Such tables lose some clones; where checked, under half of the loss comes from unresolved V genes, and the rest has no known cause. The sample table contains fewer than 30,000 clones; only one count was recorded for approximately 80% of them. The ten largest clones add up to roughly 0.98% of the sample. The sequencing input was CD4+ T cells from blood buffy coats. Every receptor here comes from a human donor in good health.

V usage is TRBV6-1 and J usage is TRBJ1-6; TRBD1 matches at 9 bases. This CDR3 has 14 amino acids. Germline CDR1 and CDR2: MNHNS and SASEGT. The junction had 6 bases not matched to a gene; V was cut back by 5 bases and J by 10 bases. The CDR3: CASSRDREGSPLHF. The DNA for the CDR3 is TGTGCCAGCAGTAGGGACAGGGAGGGGTCACCCCTCCACTTT.

The CDR3 DNA sequence: TGTGCCACCACCGGGACAGAAAGTGAGCAGTTCTTC. As protein: CATTGTESEQFF. This rearrangement joins TRBV28 to TRBJ2-1; 7 positions agree with TRBD1. V was pared by 10 bases and J by 9 bases, with 9 bases of the junction left unmatched. The CDR3 contains 12 residues. In germline, CDR1 is MDHEN, CDR2 SYDVKM.

This clone was observed a few times. V gene TRBV5-1 combines with J gene TRBJ1-1, with D uncertain. With 0 bases removed from V and 1 base from J, the gap between germline ends came to 7 bases. CDR3 size: 14 residues. In germline, CDR1 is SGHRS, CDR2 YFSETQ. The CDR3 nucleotides read TGCGCCAGCAGCTTGGCGGCGGCGAACACTGAAGCTTTCTTT. Protein product: CASSLAAANTEAFF.

The sample holds a few counts of this clone. The chain has TRBV27 and TRBJ1-1; D is unresolved. Between the trimmed V and J ends, which lost 5 bases and 5 bases, there was a span of 15 bases. From germline, CDR1 is MNHEY and CDR2 SMNVEV (reference sequence). The CDR3 loop spans 14 amino acids. The CDR3 nucleotides are TGTGCCAGCAGTGCCGCCTCACTCGGAACTGAAGCTTTCTTT. Protein: CASSAASLGTEAFF.

This chain links TRBV6-1 with TRBJ2-3, with D perhaps matching TRBD1 (7 bases). Trimming stripped 5 bases from V and 4 bases from J, with 16 bases between. Germline loops: CDR1 MNHNS, CDR2 SASEGT. The CDR3 consists of 15 residues. CDR3 amino acids: CASSSGGGQPDTQYF. The CDR3 nucleotides are TGTGCCAGCAGTTCCGGAGGGGGCCAGCCAGATACGCAGTATTTT.

The genes are TRBV28 and TRBJ1-6, with TRBD1 matching over 7 bases. Trimming took 5 bases from V and 7 from J; bases not matched to a gene: 8. CDR1 and CDR2 from the germline V gene are MDHEN and SYDVKM. CDR3 size: 15 residues. The CDR3 spells CASSIKPGQNSPLHF. The CDR3, as DNA: TGTGCCAGCAGTATTAAACCGGGACAGAATTCACCCCTCCACTTT.

This clone was counted a few times. This chain connects TRBV28 to TRBJ1-2, with D hard to call. The CDR3 runs to 11 residues. The ends were cut back, 6 bases at V and 8 bases at J, with 10 bases in the middle. Per germline, CDR1 MDHEN and CDR2 SYDVKM. The CDR3 DNA reads TGTGCCAGCAGCCCCGGAGACGGCTACACCTTC. The encoded protein is CASSPGDGYTF.

This chain connects TRBV28 to TRBJ1-1; D perhaps matches TRBD1 (5 bases). This CDR3 has 15 amino acids. The germline gives CDR1 MDHEN, CDR2 SYDVKM. V was cut by 5 bases and J by 1 base, with 14 bases left in between. The CDR3, as DNA: TGTGCCAGCAGTCTCGGGACCTCACAGAACACTGAAGCTTTCTTT. It codes for CASSLGTSQNTEAFF.

V gene TRBV5-1 combines with J gene TRBJ2-1, with TRBD2 matching over 8 bases. The CDR3 contains 15 residues. Trimming cost V 4 bases and J 0 bases; bases outside gene matches: 3. Germline V gene sequence: CDR1 SGHRS, CDR2 YFSETQ. The CDR3 is CASSRGGSSYNEQFF. The CDR3 DNA reads as TGCGCCAGCAGCCGGGGGGGGAGCTCCTACAATGAGCAGTTCTTC.

V and J are TRBV5-1 and TRBJ2-5; 10 bases align to TRBD2. The CDR3 covers 15 residues. The ends lost 1 base at V and 5 bases at J; junction bases unmatched: 5. CDR1 and CDR2 from the germline V gene are SGHRS and YFSETQ. As DNA, the CDR3 is TGCGCCAGCAGCTTGTACCTAGCGGGGGTGGAGACCCAGTACTTC. It yields the protein CASSLYLAGVETQYF.